A single sample is the source of the 31 T cell receptor beta chains below, sequenced in a study of blood T cell repertoires in COVID-19. Sequencing was performed with immunoSEQ multiplex PCR; in TCRdb, only in-frame clones are kept and a portion is missing. The repertoire holds fewer than 200,000 clones, over 60% seen once, with 3% to 4.5% in the top ten. The material sequenced was peripheral blood. The receptors derive from a woman of 80 years or more with acute or convalescent COVID-19.

This clone was seen a few times. The chain carries TRBV3-1 (or the pseudogene TRBV3-2) and TRBJ1-5, with D uncertain. Looked up from germline, CDR1 is LGHDT and CDR2 is YNNKEL (reference sequence). CDR3 length: 15 amino acids. V was clipped by 1 base and J by 0 bases, with 7 bases between them. CDR3 region: CASSQGSSSNQPQHF. The CDR3 DNA reads as TGTGCCAGCAGCCAAGGGTCCAGTAGCAATCAGCCCCAGCATTTT.

This chain uses TRBV7-2 with TRBJ1-3; D perhaps matches TRBD1 (5 bases). The CDR3 has 15 amino acids. V lost 3 bases and J lost 0, with 9 bases in between. The germline gives CDR1 SGHTA, CDR2 FQGNSA. CDR3 sequence: CASSLGLNSGNTIYF. DNA for the CDR3: TGTGCCAGCAGCTTGGGACTGAACTCTGGAAACACCATATATTTT. The variable domain in full, with the rest retrieved from reference TRBV7-2 and TRBJ1-3, is GAGVSQSPSNKVTEKGKDVELRCDPISGHTALYWYRQSLGQGLEFLIYFQGNSAPDKSGLPSDRFSAERTGGSVSTLTIQRTQQEDSAVYLCASSLGLNSGNTIYFGEGSWLTVV.

This clone was picked up a small number of times. The gene calls are TRBV5-6 and TRBJ1-4; TRBD1 is a possible D gene (6 bases). V was pared by 4 bases and J by 8 bases, with 15 bases between. Germline CDR1 reads SGHDT; CDR2 reads YYEEEE. The CDR3 runs 14 residues. CDR3 in DNA: TGTGCCAGCAGCCGGAAAAACAGGGAGGAAAAACTGTTTTTT. Translation gives CASSRKNREEKLFF. Filled out from reference TRBV5-6 and TRBJ1-4, the complete variable domain reads DAGVTQSPTHLIKTRGQQVTLRCSPKSGHDTVSWYQQALGQGPQFIFQYYEEEERQRGNFPDRFSGHQFPNYSSELNVNALLLGDSALYLCASSRKNREEKLFFGSGTQLSVL.

This chain links TRBV6-6 with TRBJ1-2; no clear D gene. Per germline, CDR1 MNHNY and CDR2 SVGAGI (reference sequence). The V and J ends lost 7 bases and 1 base respectively, with 4 bases between them. The length of the CDR3 is 11 residues. CDR3 region: CASIINYGYTF. The CDR3 DNA reads as TGTGCCAGCATTATTAACTATGGCTACACCTTC.

This sequence joins TRBV3-1 (or the pseudogene TRBV3-2) and TRBJ2-1; D perhaps matches TRBD2 (6 bases). Trimming stripped 5 bases from V and 0 bases from J, with 14 bases between. Germline-derived CDR1 and CDR2 are LGHDT and YNNKEL (reference sequence). The CDR3 totals 16 residues. Here the CDR3 DNA reads TGTGCCAGCAGCTTGGGACTGTTAAGCTCCTACAATGAGCAGTTCTTC. Translated: CASSLGLLSSYNEQFF.

In its sample, this clone was seen once. This chain connects TRBV3-1 (or the pseudogene TRBV3-2) to TRBJ2-7, with a weak D call TRBD1 (6 bases). V was shortened by 2 bases and J by 5 bases, with 16 bases between the two germline ends. Germline lookup yields CDR1 LGHDT and CDR2 YNNKEL (reference sequence). The CDR3 has 15 residues. CDR3 sequence (DNA): TGTGCCAGCAGCCAACTATCTGACAGGTCCAACGAGCAGTACTTC. As protein: CASSQLSDRSNEQYF.

The chain combines TRBV11-2 with TRBJ2-1, with 9 nucleotides matching TRBD1. Germline V gene lookup returns CDR1 SGHAT and CDR2 FQNNGV. V shed 11 bases and J 7 bases; nucleotides not matched to a gene: 12. The CDR3 is made up of 14 amino acids. The CDR3 sequence is CAGGDRARTNEQFF. CDR3 DNA sequence: TGTGCCGGGGGGGACAGGGCGCGGACAAATGAGCAGTTCTTC.

This clone came up a few times. The gene calls are TRBV5-5 and TRBJ1-6, with D hard to call. V lost 4 bases and J lost 7, with 15 bases in between. Germline V gene sequence: CDR1 SGHKS, CDR2 YYEKEE (reference sequence). The CDR3 consists of 15 residues. The CDR3 DNA reads TGTGCCAGCAGCCATTCGCCAGGCGTGAATTCACCCCTCCACTTT. This sequence encodes CASSHSPGVNSPLHF.

This clone has a count of ten or more. The rearrangement joins TRBV19 to TRBJ2-7, with 10 bases fitting TRBD1. This CDR3 has 13 amino acids. The germline V gene encodes CDR1 LNHDA and CDR2 SQIVND (reference sequence). The V gene end was trimmed by 6 bases and the J gene end by 5 bases; junction bases not matched to a gene: 4. The CDR3 here is CASSRTGGNEQYF. CDR3 nucleotide sequence: TGTGCCAGTAGCAGGACAGGGGGAAACGAGCAGTACTTC.

This chain joins TRBV29-1 and TRBJ2-3; D remains unclear. Germline-derived CDR1 and CDR2 are SQVTM and ANQGSEA. Between the trimmed V and J ends, which lost 1 base and 6 bases, there was a span of 8 bases. This CDR3 region has 12 residues. CDR3: CSVEALRDTQYF. CDR3 nucleotides: TGCAGCGTTGAAGCCCTCCGGGATACGCAGTATTTT.

The rearrangement joins TRBV3-1 (or the pseudogene TRBV3-2) to TRBJ1-2, with D maybe TRBD1 (5 bases). Trimming removed 1 base from V and 8 bases from J, with 14 bases in between. The CDR3 has 14 residues. Germline lookup yields CDR1 LGHDT and CDR2 YNNKEL (reference sequence). CDR3 residues: CASSQAGGNGGYTF. Here the CDR3 DNA reads TGTGCCAGCAGCCAAGCGGGGGGGAACGGCGGCTACACCTTC.

This clone was counted between two and nine times. A junction boundary mismatches the germline segment, possibly from a read error. The chain is built from TRBV10-1 and TRBJ1-1, with 8 bases identical to TRBD1. The CDR3 is 12 amino acids. Germline loops: CDR1 WNHNN, CDR2 SYGVQD (reference sequence). The CDR3: CASSEGDRMLIF. The DNA for the CDR3 is TGCGCCAGCAGTGAGGGGGACAGGATGCTAATCTTT.

This clone was counted a single time. V usage is TRBV6-5 and J usage is TRBJ1-2; no clear D. Deletions cut 6 bases from V and 1 base from J, with 12 bases between. CDR3 length equals 14 residues. CDR1 is MNHEY, CDR2 SVGAGI, per germline. The DNA of the CDR3 is TGTGCCAGCAGCCCCATGGAGGGTAACTATGGCTACACCTTC. Residues: CASSPMEGNYGYTF.

The chain couples TRBV30 to TRBJ2-3; D is perhaps TRBD1 (5 bases). This CDR3 is built from 15 residues. Trimming left V 2 bases short and J 0 bases short, with 12 bases between. Germline V CDR1 and CDR2: GTSNPN, SVGIG (reference sequence). The CDR3 here is CAWSRRVGSTDTQYF. The DNA of the CDR3 is TGTGCCTGGAGTCGCAGGGTTGGTAGCACAGATACGCAGTATTTT.

V usage is TRBV7-2 and J usage is TRBJ2-3, with D possibly TRBD2 on 5 matching bases. V shed 0 bases and J shed 3 bases, with 13 bases lying between them. CDR3 length: 16 residues. Germline loops: CDR1 SGHTA, CDR2 FQGNSA. The CDR3 nucleotides are TGTGCCAGCAGCTTAGCGCTACGTGGGAGTACAGATACGCAGTATTTT. It encodes CASSLALRGSTDTQYF.

J is TRBJ2-1 and V is TRBV19; possibly TRBD1 for D (6 bases). From germline, CDR1 is LNHDA and CDR2 SQIVND (reference sequence). This CDR3 has 16 residues. The V end was cut by 3 bases, the J end by 5 bases, with 17 bases between. This chain's CDR3 is CASSIRGSLGNNEQFF. The CDR3 nucleotides are TGTGCCAGTAGTATCAGGGGCTCCCTCGGGAACAATGAGCAGTTCTTC.

The chain employs TRBV7-9 and TRBJ2-7, with 8 bases fitting TRBD1. CDR3 length equals 16 residues. The junction had 14 bases not matched to a gene; V was cut back by 4 bases and J by 6 bases. The V gene's germline CDR1 is SEHNR and CDR2 FQNEAQ (reference sequence). The CDR3 here is CASSSPDRGAPGEQYF. In DNA, the CDR3 is TGTGCCAGCAGCTCCCCCGACAGGGGCGCCCCCGGCGAGCAGTACTTC.

The rearrangement links TRBV5-6 to TRBJ2-5; TRBD1 matches at 7 bases. The V segment lost 0 bases and the J segment 3 bases; nucleotides outside the gene matches: 11. The CDR3 spans 17 residues. Looked up from germline, CDR1 is SGHDT and CDR2 is YYEEEE. CDR3 residues: CASSLVLTVQGKETQYF. CDR3 nucleotide sequence: TGTGCCAGCAGCTTGGTGTTGACGGTACAGGGGAAAGAGACCCAGTACTTC. Full variable domain (missing parts from reference TRBV5-6 and TRBJ2-5): DAGVTQSPTHLIKTRGQQVTLRCSPKSGHDTVSWYQQALGQGPQFIFQYYEEEERQRGNFPDRFSGHQFPNYSSELNVNALLLGDSALYLCASSLVLTVQGKETQYFGPGTRLLVL.

The chain combines TRBV29-1 with TRBJ2-2, with 7 bases identical to TRBD1. The CDR3 runs to 16 residues. Unmatched junction bases numbered 11, after V lost 7 bases and J lost 0 bases. CDR1 and CDR2 from the germline V gene are SQVTM and ANQGSEA. The CDR3 nucleotides are TGCAGCGCCGGGACAGATTCTCACGCGAACACCGGGGAGCTGTTTTTT. Protein: CSAGTDSHANTGELFF.

The genes are TRBV5-5 and TRBJ2-3; D not certain. This CDR3 region has 14 residues. V was clipped by 1 base and J by 2 bases, with 8 bases between them. Germline lookup yields CDR1 SGHKS and CDR2 YYEKEE (reference sequence). In DNA form, the CDR3 reads TGTGCCAGCAGCTTGAATGGCTTCACAGATACGCAGTATTTT. This translates into CASSLNGFTDTQYF.

This rearrangement joins TRBV10-1 to TRBJ2-7; D gene uncertain. Trimming took 4 bases from V and 6 from J, leaving 19 bases between them. The CDR3 runs 15 residues. Germline CDR1 reads WNHNN; CDR2 reads SYGVQD (reference sequence). The CDR3 loop reads CASSAVDSAPFEQYF. CDR3 in DNA: TGCGCCAGCAGTGCGGTTGATAGTGCCCCCTTCGAGCAGTACTTC.

The chain employs TRBV19 and TRBJ1-6; maybe TRBD1 (5 bases). This CDR3 has 14 residues. The ends were cut back, 3 bases at V and 5 bases at J, with 8 bases in the middle. Germline CDR1 reads LNHDA; CDR2 reads SQIVND (reference sequence). CDR3: CASSIGGNNSPLHF. The CDR3 nucleotides read TGTGCCAGTAGTATCGGGGGGAATAATTCACCCCTCCACTTT.

The gene calls are TRBV3-1 (or the pseudogene TRBV3-2) and TRBJ2-1, with TRBD1 matching 12 bases. This CDR3 comprises 17 residues. J gave up 4 bases and V 3 bases, and 7 bases lay outside the gene matches. CDR1 is LGHDT, CDR2 YNNKEL, per germline (reference sequence). CDR3 amino acids: CASSHGTGGVRYNEQFF. DNA of the CDR3: TGTGCCAGCAGCCATGGGACAGGGGGCGTTAGGTACAATGAGCAGTTCTTC.

This clone showed up just once. The chain recombines TRBV29-1 with TRBJ1-1; 9 bases are a match to TRBD1. V shed 7 bases, J shed 2 bases, and the junction held 5 bases outside the gene matches. The CDR3 consists of 13 residues. Germline loops: CDR1 SQVTM, CDR2 ANQGSEA. Here the CDR3 DNA reads TGCAGCGGGGGACAGGGATCTAACACTGAAGCTTTCTTT. Translated, it gives CSGGQGSNTEAFF.

V gene TRBV6-5 combines with J gene TRBJ2-6, with D tentatively TRBD1 (6 bases). Per the germline V gene, CDR1 is MNHEY and CDR2 is SVGAGI. V shed 7 bases and J shed 2 bases, with 9 bases lying between them. The CDR3 sequence is 14 residues long. The CDR3 DNA reads as TGTGCCAGCACCGGGACACCTGGGGCCAACGTCCTGACTTTC. It is translated as CASTGTPGANVLTF.

This chain uses TRBV5-1 with TRBJ1-3, with D maybe TRBD1 (5 bases). This CDR3 is 16 amino acids long. Trimming stripped 3 bases from V and 0 bases from J, with 13 bases between. Looked up from germline, CDR1 is SGHRS and CDR2 is YFSETQ. The CDR3 is CASSWSDINSGNTIYF. In nucleotides, the CDR3 is TGCGCCAGCAGCTGGTCGGACATCAACTCTGGAAACACCATATATTTT.

The rearrangement links TRBV5-6 to TRBJ1-1; 8 nucleotides align to TRBD1. The CDR3 contains 15 residues. Germline values: CDR1 SGHDT, CDR2 YYEEEE. The junction had 11 bases not matched to a gene; V was cut back by 6 bases and J by 4 bases. This CDR3 is CASTQGDRRGTEAFF. The CDR3 bases are TGTGCCAGCACTCAAGGGGACAGGCGGGGCACTGAAGCTTTCTTT.

The V call is TRBV7-9, the J call TRBJ1-1; TRBD1 aligns across 7 bases. V trimming: 10 bases; J trimming: 3 bases; junction bases outside the gene matches: 14. There are 15 residues in the CDR3. In germline, CDR1 is SEHNR, CDR2 FQNEAQ (reference sequence). The CDR3 DNA is TGTGCCACCCAAACCACAGGGGCGGGGCACACTGAAGCTTTCTTT. It encodes CATQTTGAGHTEAFF.

This rearrangement joins TRBV18 to TRBJ2-6; 12 positions agree with TRBD2. The CDR3 extends over 22 amino acids. The germline V gene has CDR1 KGHSH and CDR2 LQKENI. The J segment lost 2 bases and the V segment lost 2 bases, leaving 16 bases of the junction unmatched. CDR3 loop: CASSPLPGLAGSLVAGANVLTF. The DNA of the CDR3 is TGTGCCAGCTCACCATTACCGGGACTAGCGGGCTCCCTGGTGGCTGGGGCCAACGTCCTGACTTTC.

V gene TRBV5-8 combines with J gene TRBJ2-1; possible D gene TRBD1, 6 bases. V dropped 3 bases and J dropped 2 bases, with 15 bases sitting between them. Germline CDR1 is SGHTS and CDR2 is YDEGEE. This CDR3 has 16 amino acids. Here the CDR3 DNA reads TGTGCCAGCAGCTGGGACAAGGGCCTTACCTACAATGAGCAGTTCTTC. As protein: CASSWDKGLTYNEQFF.

The chain carries TRBV7-2 and TRBJ1-1; 7 bases line up with TRBD1. V shed 4 bases, J shed 11 bases, and the junction held 7 bases outside the gene matches. CDR3 size: 12 residues. Germline lookup yields CDR1 SGHTA and CDR2 FQGNSA. The CDR3 sequence: CASSSDRMVAFF. CDR3 bases: TGTGCCAGCAGCTCGGACAGGATGGTTGCTTTCTTT.